The present TCR beta chain was sequenced within a study of OX40 agonist ivuxolimab in advanced cancers. The overall study: At doses from 0.01 to 10 mg/kg, patients were given intravenous ivuxolimab every 2 weeks.

Profiling relied on immunoSEQ multiplex PCR, and the TCRdb table lists in-frame clones only, not all of them. The table lists tens of thousands of clones, about 82% of them singletons, with around 0.91% in the top ten. CDR1 and CDR2 (germline): SNHLY, FYNNEI. CDR3 length equals 12 residues. J gave up 11 bases and V 10 bases, and 8 bases lay outside the gene matches. Collection of blood occurred at baseline, at cycle 4 day 1, and at cycle 7 day 1. The chain recombines TRBV2 with TRBJ1-6; 7 nucleotides match TRBD1. The sequence was collected from an adult with an advanced solid tumor such as melanoma, head and neck, liver or kidney cancer. The input for sequencing was CD4+ or CD8+ T cells sorted from blood, taken in a trial of the OX40 agonist ivuxolimab. In nucleotides, the CDR3 is TGTGCCACCCAGGGGGAATTCGCACCCCTCCACTTT. Translating gives CATQGEFAPLHF.